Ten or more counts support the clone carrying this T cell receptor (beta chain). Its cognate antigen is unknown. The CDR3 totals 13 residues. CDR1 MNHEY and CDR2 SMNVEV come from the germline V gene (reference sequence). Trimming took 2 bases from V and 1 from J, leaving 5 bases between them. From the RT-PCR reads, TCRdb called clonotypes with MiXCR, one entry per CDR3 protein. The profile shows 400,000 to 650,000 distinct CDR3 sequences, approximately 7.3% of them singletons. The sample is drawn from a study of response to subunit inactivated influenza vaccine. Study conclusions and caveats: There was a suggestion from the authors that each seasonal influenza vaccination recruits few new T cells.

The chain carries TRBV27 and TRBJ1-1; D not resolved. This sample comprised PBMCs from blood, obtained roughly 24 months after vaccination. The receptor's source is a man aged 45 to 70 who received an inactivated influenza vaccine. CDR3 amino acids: CASSLRGNTEAFF. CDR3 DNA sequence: TGTGCCAGCAGTTTACGAGGGAACACTGAAGCTTTCTTT.